Presented here are 8 T cell receptor beta chains from one specimen sequenced in a study of T cell changes during pregnancy in multiple sclerosis. Libraries were prepared by immunoSEQ multiplex PCR; TCRdb keeps only in-frame clonotypes and omits some of them. The table lists about 36,000 clones, approximately 89% of them singletons. Sequenced here: CD8+ T cells from peripheral blood mononuclear cells, sampled in the third trimester of pregnancy. Receptors were obtained from a female donor with multiple sclerosis, enrolled in a pregnancy study.

This chain links TRBV9 with TRBJ2-3; 9 nucleotides agree with TRBD1. This CDR3 spans 14 amino acids. The J segment lost 3 bases and the V segment lost 5 bases, leaving 4 bases of the junction unmatched. Germline V lookup: CDR1 SGDLS, CDR2 YYNGEE. CDR3 nucleotide sequence: TGTGCCAGCAGTCGGGACAGGGTAACAGATACGCAGTATTTT. Amino acid sequence: CASSRDRVTDTQYF. The full variable domain, completed using reference TRBV9 and TRBJ2-3, is DSGVTQTPKHLITATGQRVTLRCSPRSGDLSVYWYQQSLDQGLQFLIQYYNGEERAKGNILERFSAQQFPDLHSELNLSSLELGDSALYFCASSRDRVTDTQYFGPGTRLTVL.

CDR3 protein: CSVVIASGSTDTQYF. Here the CDR3 DNA reads TGCAGCGTTGTCATAGCTAGCGGATCCACAGATACGCAGTATTTT. V usage is TRBV29-1 and J usage is TRBJ2-3; TRBD2 matches 7 bases. The CDR3 covers 15 residues. Germline-derived CDR1 and CDR2 are SQVTM and ANQGSEA. V was pared by 4 bases and J by 2 bases, with 9 bases of the junction left unmatched.

The chain couples TRBV7-6 to TRBJ2-7; a possible D gene is TRBD1 (5 bases). The CDR3 is made up of 15 amino acids. Germline CDR1 is SGHVS and CDR2 is FNYEAQ. V lost 5 bases, J lost 0 bases, and 14 bases lay in between. CDR3 sequence (DNA): TGTGCCAGCAGCGGGCCGACAGAAACCTCCTACGAGCAGTACTTC. Translated, it gives CASSGPTETSYEQYF.

The V call is TRBV12-2, the J call TRBJ2-2; TRBD1, the table's D call, was not compared with the DNA. TRBV12-2 has pseudogene status. The CDR3 sequence is 17 residues long. CDR3 region: CASRRQQGRENTGELFF. Here the CDR3 DNA reads TGTGCAAGTCGCCGACAACAGGGTCGGGAGAACACCGGGGAGCTGTTTTTT.

V is TRBV6-5 and J is TRBJ2-7, with 7 bases that match TRBD1. The CDR3 is 14 residues long. Trimming cost V 2 bases and J 7 bases; bases outside gene matches: 8. Germline V gene lookup returns CDR1 MNHEY and CDR2 SVGAGI. Written as DNA, the CDR3 is TGTGCCAGCAGTTACGGAACAGGGGCTTGGGAGCAGTACTTC. Amino acid sequence: CASSYGTGAWEQYF.

The CDR3 bases are TGTGCCAGCAGCCAGGGACTTACGAGCTCCTACAATGAGCAGTTCTTC. Residues: CASSQGLTSSYNEQFF. The J gene is TRBJ2-1, the V gene TRBV11-3; possibly TRBD2 for D (6 bases). The CDR3 runs to 16 residues. V was clipped by 5 bases and J by 0 bases, with 14 bases between them. Germline lookup yields CDR1 SGHNT and CDR2 YENEEA.

The chain joins TRBV2 to TRBJ1-3; a weak D match, TRBD1 (6 bases). Germline values: CDR1 SNHLY, CDR2 FYNNEI. The CDR3 sequence is 14 residues long. V lost 11 bases and J lost 0, with 14 bases in between. CDR3 nucleotides: TGTGCCGTAGGGGGGGCACACTCTGGAAACACCATATATTTT. It translates to CAVGGAHSGNTIYF.

The chain couples TRBV27 to TRBJ1-1; 9 bases map to TRBD1. V trimming: 8 bases; J trimming: 6 bases; junction bases outside the gene matches: 10. CDR3 length: 14 amino acids. The germline gives CDR1 MNHEY, CDR2 SMNVEV (reference sequence). The CDR3 bases are TGTGCCAGCGGACAGGGGCCCGTCCCCCCTGAAGCTTTCTTT. Translated: CASGQGPVPPEAFF.